This T cell receptor beta chain was identified in a study of blood T cell repertoires in COVID-19. Study summary: PBMCs, B-cell-depleted T cells, or T cells were the source of the cDNA or gDNA that made up the material.

Study processing details: Estimation of nucleated cell counts was performed using reference gene primer amplification. TCRdb's copy holds only in-frame clones and misses some; the assay was immunoSEQ multiplex PCR. V, J and clone size are taken as reported in that table, and D and trimming were inferred from the DNA itself. The data show 300,000 to 400,000 clones, roughly 88% seen once. This CDR3 spans 14 amino acids. Germline V lookup: CDR1 SGHRS, CDR2 YFSETQ. The V segment lost 6 bases and the J segment 2 bases; nucleotides outside the gene matches: 5. V is TRBV5-1 and J is TRBJ2-3, with 8 bases matching TRBD2. The sequence came from a woman aged 45-60 years with active or convalescent COVID-19. Material: peripheral blood. The DNA for the CDR3 is TGCGCCAGCACGGGAGGGGACTCCACAGATACGCAGTATTTT. It is translated as CASTGGDSTDTQYF.